A selection of T cell receptor beta chains follows, all from one sample in a study of T cells after yellow fever vaccination. TCRdb called the 5' RACE reads again in MiXCR, with one record for every CDR3 protein. The sample includes 300,000 to 350,000 distinct CDR3 sequences, around 8.1% of them seen just once. Sequences were derived from PBMCs, sampled approximately 47 days after the first yellow fever vaccination. The origin of the receptors is a man younger than 35 who received the YFV17D yellow fever vaccine. The CDR3 runs from the conserved cysteine through the conserved F or W. A D gene is named only where the DNA matches it firmly. Part of the rows lack a size; the others show once, few, many or a class for expanded clones.

V,size,J,D,CDR3,DNA
TRBV5-1,-,TRBJ2-5,-,CASSRVDGGQETQYF,TGCGCCAGCAGCCGGGTGGATGGCGGCCAAGAGACCCAGTACTTC
TRBV6-5,-,TRBJ1-1,-,CASSYEWGAQGGGTEAFF,TGTGCCAGCAGTTACGAGTGGGGGGCCCAAGGTGGTGGAACTGAAGCTTTCTTT
TRBV7-9,-,TRBJ2-7,-,CASSQDIYEQYF,TGTGCCAGCAGCCAAGACATCTACGAGCAGTACTTC
TRBV12-3/TRBV12-4,-,TRBJ2-7,TRBD2,CASSIRGGYEQYF,TGTGCCAGCAGTATACGGGGGGGGTACGAGCAGTACTTC
TRBV4-1,few,TRBJ2-7,-,CASSQAGLGSYEQYF,TGCGCCAGCAGCCAAGCGGGACTGGGGTCCTACGAGCAGTACTTC
TRBV11-2,-,TRBJ1-6,-,CASSLTRDSPLHF,TGTGCCAGCAGCTTGACTCGGGATTCACCCCTCCACTTT
TRBV5-1,few,TRBJ2-5,-,CASSSSGATNQETQYF,TGCGCCAGCAGCTCGTCCGGGGCCACAAACCAAGAGACCCAGTACTTC
TRBV29-1,few,TRBJ2-3,TRBD2,CSVAGLAGAVTDTQYF,TGCAGCGTAGCGGGACTAGCGGGGGCCGTCACAGATACGCAGTATTTT
TRBV7-2,many,TRBJ2-5,-,CASSSTETQYF,TGTGCCAGCAGCTCGACTGAGACCCAGTACTTC
TRBV7-6,-,TRBJ1-1,-,CASQGHQNTEAFF,TGTGCCAGTCAGGGACACCAGAACACTGAAGCTTTCTTT
TRBV4-3,-,TRBJ2-2,-,CASSQEPGWNTGELFF,TGCGCCAGCAGCCAAGAGCCGGGGTGGAACACCGGGGAGCTGTTTTTT
TRBV6-1,once,TRBJ1-2,TRBD1,CASRQDRTYYGYTF,TGTGCCAGCAGGCAGGACAGGACTTACTATGGCTACACCTTC
TRBV6-2/TRBV6-3,few,TRBJ2-7,TRBD1,CASSPGLVDRGLEQYF,TGTGCCAGCAGTCCCGGCCTGGTTGACAGGGGCTTGGAGCAGTACTTC
TRBV5-5,many,TRBJ2-5,-,CASSFPGGWETQYF,TGTGCCAGCAGCTTCCCGGGGGGCTGGGAGACCCAGTACTTC
TRBV12-3/TRBV12-4,-,TRBJ1-1,TRBD1,CASSVRTGGYFEAFF,TGTGCCAGCAGCGTCAGGACAGGGGGTTACTTTGAAGCTTTCTTT
TRBV25-1,-,TRBJ2-3,-,CASSVINLDRTKTDTQYF,TGTGCCAGCAGTGTCATCAACCTGGACAGAACCAAGACAGATACGCAGTATTTT
TRBV14,-,TRBJ1-2,-,CASSQNLGATGGYTF,TGTGCCAGCAGCCAGAATCTCGGCGCCACGGGTGGCTACACCTTC
TRBV6-5,-,TRBJ2-1,TRBD1,CASSYMAGGRNEQFF,TGTGCCAGCAGTTACATGGCAGGGGGAAGGAATGAGCAGTTCTTC
TRBV7-2,many,TRBJ2-7,TRBD2,CASSFRRESYEQYF,TGTGCCAGCAGCTTCCGGCGGGAGTCCTACGAGCAGTACTTC
TRBV4-3,many,TRBJ1-2,TRBD1,CASSQDQRTGGPYGYTF,TGCGCCAGCAGCCAAGATCAGAGGACAGGGGGCCCCTATGGCTACACCTTC
TRBV30,-,TRBJ1-4,-,CAWARGSDQGEKLFF,TGTGCCTGGGCCCGCGGGTCGGACCAGGGAGAAAAACTGTTTTTT
TRBV19,few,TRBJ2-1,-,CASSTLTSLGEQFF,TGTGCCAGTAGTACACTGACTAGTTTAGGTGAGCAGTTCTTC
TRBV7-9,few,TRBJ2-5,-,CASSFIQGKETQYF,TGTGCCAGCAGCTTTATCCAGGGAAAAGAGACCCAGTACTTC
TRBV20-1,-,TRBJ2-6,-,CSAPNSGANVLTF,TGCAGTGCGCCGAACTCTGGGGCCAACGTCCTGACTTTC
TRBV20-1,-,TRBJ1-5,-,CSATSGTGNQPQHF,TGCAGTGCTACTTCCGGGACGGGTAATCAGCCCCAGCATTTT
TRBV10-1,-,TRBJ2-1,TRBD2,CASSERLAGYNEQFF,TGCGCCAGCAGTGAGCGACTAGCGGGGTACAATGAGCAGTTCTTC
TRBV4-3,-,TRBJ1-1,TRBD1,CASSQVGQGSPIGNTEAFF,TGCGCCAGCAGCCAAGTGGGACAGGGGTCACCAATCGGGAACACTGAAGCTTTCTTT
TRBV11-2,-,TRBJ2-1,-,CASSLRPRGKRNEQFF,TGTGCCAGCAGCTTAAGGCCCCGCGGGAAAAGGAATGAGCAGTTCTTC
TRBV4-1,-,TRBJ2-1,-,CASSQGSSNEQFF,TGCGCCAGCAGCCAAGGGTCCTCCAATGAGCAGTTCTTC
TRBV12-3/TRBV12-4,many,TRBJ2-5,-,CASSPSRVVETQYF,TGTGCCAGCAGTCCCTCCAGGGTGGTGGAGACCCAGTACTTC
TRBV20-1,few,TRBJ1-1,-,CSAREGGNTEAFF,TGCAGTGCTAGAGAGGGGGGGAACACTGAAGCTTTCTTT
TRBV10-3,-,TRBJ2-5,-,CASSTGGREETQYF,TGTGCCTCCAGTACCGGGGGACGTGAGGAGACCCAGTACTTC
TRBV4-1,-,TRBJ1-2,TRBD1,CASSQDRRDRGAGYTF,TGCGCCAGCAGCCAAGATCGCAGGGACAGGGGCGCTGGCTACACCTTC
TRBV6-6,few,TRBJ2-7,TRBD2,CAVGLANYEQYF,TGTGCCGTCGGACTAGCGAACTACGAGCAGTACTTC
TRBV19,-,TRBJ2-3,-,CASSISDTQYF,TGTGCCAGTAGTATCTCGGATACGCAGTATTTT
TRBV6-5,many,TRBJ2-1,TRBD2,CASSYSTSAYNEQFF,TGTGCCAGCAGTTACTCAACTAGCGCGTACAATGAGCAGTTCTTC
TRBV6-2/TRBV6-3,-,TRBJ2-4,TRBD1,CASSSLGQGANIQYF,TGTGCCAGCAGCAGCCTTGGACAGGGGGCAAACATTCAGTACTTC
TRBV5-1,few,TRBJ1-1,-,CASSSYGLARDTEAFF,TGCGCCAGCAGCTCGTACGGCCTAGCCCGGGACACTGAAGCTTTCTTT
TRBV7-2,-,TRBJ2-7,-,CASSVIGSITYEQYF,TGTGCCAGCAGCGTAATTGGGTCGATAACCTACGAGCAGTACTTC
TRBV5-1,-,TRBJ2-7,-,CASSIGYASYEQYF,TGCGCCAGTTCAATCGGCTACGCCTCCTACGAGCAGTACTTC